These 15 T cell receptor beta chains were all obtained from the same sample, sequenced in a study of tissue T cells after allogeneic stem cell transplantation. The protocol was immunoSEQ multiplex PCR, while the TCRdb copy is restricted to in-frame clones and leaves out a portion. The sample has about 4,900 clones, about 42% seen once; the top ten hold 22%. Indicated time point: mouse harvest day 14 after allogeneic transplant. Tail vein injection delivered 10^7 T-cell-depleted bone marrow cells and 10^6 splenic CD5+ T cells. The sequenced sample consisted of gut tissue. The receptors stem from a female BALB/c mouse given C57BL/6 T cells with graft-versus-host disease after an allogeneic hematopoietic cell transplant.

This clone was found once. Mouse gene names apply. The observed sequence ends 1 residue before the CDR3 terminus, with the missing tail filled in from the germline J gene. V is TRBV12-1 and J is TRBJ2-7, with 13 bases lining up with TRBD2. CDR1 is SGHSN, CDR2 HYEKVE, per germline. V dropped 0 bases and J dropped 2; count of bases not matched to a gene: 3. The CDR3 covers 16 residues. The CDR3 loop is CASSLEDWGGAYEQYF. Incomplete CDR3 DNA: TGTGCCAGCTCTCTCGAGGACTGGGGGGGCGCCTATGAACAGTAC.

This clone has a handful of counts. Gene names and germline match the mouse. The read stops 1 residue short of the end of the CDR3; the missing end is completed from the germline J gene. The chain joins TRBV5 to TRBJ2-7; D gene ambiguous. CDR3 length: 13 amino acids. The V gene's germline CDR1 is LGHNA and CDR2 YNLKQL (reference sequence). V lost 0 bases and J 3 bases, leaving 6 bases between the germline ends. CDR3: CASSQDINYEQYF. The sequenced part of the CDR3 DNA is TGTGCCAGCAGCCAAGACATCAACTATGAACAGTAC.

Concerning this clone itself: Gene labels here are mouse ones. The read ends 1 residue shy of where the CDR3 ends; the end is completed using the germline J gene. The chain is built from TRBV15 and TRBJ1-1; tentatively, D is TRBD1 (5 bases). Germline CDR1 and CDR2: SGHND and FRSKSL. The CDR3 is 14 residues long. Trimming removed 3 bases from V and 5 bases from J, with 13 bases in between. The DNA read from the CDR3 is TGTGCCAGCAGTTTTGAGGGGAAGAGGACAGAAGTCTTC. Translating gives CASSFEGKRTEVF. Given in full, the CDR3 is CASSFEGKRTEVFF. Looking up the rest from reference TRBV15 and TRBJ1-1 gives the full variable domain: DAGVTQTPRHEVAEKGQTIILKCEPVSGHNDLFWYRQTKIQGLELLSYFRSKSLMEDGGAFKDRFKAEMLNSSFSTLKIQPTEPKDSAVYLCASSFEGKRTEVFFGKGTRLTVV.

Comment on this clone: The gene names given are mouse names. Read data end 1 residue before the CDR3 end; the end is taken from the germline J gene. This rearrangement joins TRBV3 to TRBJ2-1, with 8 bases aligning to TRBD2. The germline V gene has CDR1 SNHLY and CDR2 FYNGKV (reference sequence). V shed 5 bases, J shed 6 bases, and the junction held 9 bases outside the gene matches. This CDR3 comprises 15 residues. CDR3 loop: CASSPRPGGLAEQFF. CDR3 DNA (partial): TGTGCCAGCAGCCCTCGGCCTGGGGGGCTTGCTGAGCAGTTC.

A note on this clone: Genes and germline come from the mouse. The CDR3 is cut off 1 residue early in the read; its end comes from the germline J gene. The V gene is TRBV12-2, the J gene TRBJ1-3; D remains unclear. Deletions cut 0 bases from V and 0 bases from J, with 5 bases between. This CDR3 is 14 amino acids long. Germline V gives CDR1 SGHLS, CDR2 HYDKME. CDR3 residues: CASSLENSGNTLYF. The CDR3 DNA, read in part, is TGTGCCAGCTCTCTCGAAAATTCTGGAAATACGCTCTAT.

This clone was picked up a small number of times. The genes are named according to mouse. The read comes to an end 1 residue before the CDR3 does, leaving the germline J gene to fill in the end. The chain combines TRBV3 with TRBJ2-4; weak D call: TRBD1 (6 bases). The ends were cut back, 5 bases at V and 2 bases at J, with 11 bases in the middle. This CDR3 comprises 14 residues. Germline V gene lookup returns CDR1 SNHLY and CDR2 FYNGKV (reference sequence). The CDR3 bases that were read are TGTGCCAGCAGCCCCCGGGACAATCAAAACACCTTGTAC. Its translation: CASSPRDNQNTLY. Given in full, the CDR3 is CASSPRDNQNTLYF.

Points on this clone: All gene names here are mouse names. The missing CDR3 end, 1 residue past where the read stops, is filled in from the germline J gene. The chain carries TRBV1 and TRBJ2-3; 7 nucleotides line up with TRBD2. The CDR3 runs to 16 residues. The junction had 3 bases not matched to a gene; V was cut back by 0 bases and J by 0 bases. Germline assignment: CDR1 NSQYPW and CDR2 LRSPGD (reference sequence). Partial CDR3 DNA: TGCACCTGCAGTGCAGATCCTGGGGGTAGTGCAGAAACGCTGTAT. Translation gives CTCSADPGGSAETLY. The whole CDR3 is CTCSADPGGSAETLYF.

In regard to this clone: Each gene name is a mouse one. With the read ending 1 residue before the CDR3 end, the germline J gene is used to fill in that end. The V call is TRBV24, the J call TRBJ2-7, with 8 bases that match TRBD2. CDR1 is KGHTA, CDR2 FRNEEI, per germline. V lost 8 bases to trimming and J lost 3 bases; unmatched junction nucleotides: 6. This CDR3 is built from 13 residues. Incomplete CDR3 DNA: TGTGCCAGCTCTCTAGACTGGGGCTATGAACAGTAC. Protein product: CASSLDWGYEQY. The full CDR3 sequence reads CASSLDWGYEQYF.

Of note for this clone: Mouse germline and gene names are used. The read ends 1 residue early relative to the CDR3; the germline J gene fills the gap. The chain uses TRBV26 and TRBJ1-6; possible D gene TRBD1, 6 bases. TRBJ1-6 is reported as an ORF; its role is uncertain. Between the trimmed V and J ends, which lost 6 bases and 4 bases, there was a span of 10 bases. The length of the CDR3 is 14 residues. Looked up from germline, CDR1 is KGHPV and CDR2 is FQNQEV (reference sequence). CDR3 DNA, as far as it was read: TGTGCCAGCAGCCCGGACAGATATAATTCGCCCCTCTAC. Protein: CASSPDRYNSPLY. The CDR3 as a whole reads CASSPDRYNSPLYF.

This clone rates as medium-sized (0.01 to 0.1%). Mouse gene names and germline throughout. The CDR3 end falls 1 residue outside the read, so it is completed with the germline J gene. J is TRBJ2-7 and V is TRBV26; D gene ambiguous. CDR1 and CDR2 (germline): KGHPV, FQNQEV (reference sequence). The CDR3 runs 12 residues. The V gene lost 3 bases and the J gene lost 4 bases, with 7 bases spanning the gap. CDR3 bases read: TGTGCCAGCAGTCTCCACCTTTATGAACAGTAC. It encodes CASSLHLYEQY. The whole CDR3 is CASSLHLYEQYF.

Only one count was recorded for this clone. Gene names denote mouse genes. The observed sequence ends 1 residue before the CDR3 terminus, with the missing tail filled in from the germline J gene. The chain employs TRBV16 and TRBJ2-4; D perhaps matches TRBD2 (7 bases). CDR3 length equals 17 residues. Per germline, CDR1 SGHSA and CDR2 FRNQAP. The V and J ends lost 1 base and 1 base respectively, with 15 bases between them. The DNA read from the CDR3 is TGTGCAAGCAGCTTAGTTAGGGGGGCGGTAGGTCAAAACACCTTGTAC. Its translation is CASSLVRGAVGQNTLY. The whole CDR3 is CASSLVRGAVGQNTLYF.

Comment on this clone: Gene names denote mouse genes. Coverage ceases 1 residue before the CDR3 finishes, and the germline J gene fills in the end. This rearrangement joins TRBV23 to TRBJ2-5; TRBD1 is the table's D call, not checked against the DNA. This CDR3 region has 13 residues. Germline CDR1 and CDR2: KGHTA and FQNQQP. The DNA read from the CDR3 is TGCTCCAGCAGTCAAGGACAACAAGACACCCAGTAC. Protein product: CSSSQGQQDTQY. The CDR3 in its entirety is CSSSQGQQDTQYF.

Concerning this clone itself: The germline and genes are mouse ones. The read gets to within 1 residue of the CDR3 end, and the germline J gene fills in the rest. The chain employs TRBV26 and TRBJ2-4; no firm D call. The CDR3 length is 14 residues. Germline assignment: CDR1 KGHPV and CDR2 FQNQEV (reference sequence). V was pared by 4 bases and J by 1 base, with 9 bases between. The CDR3 is CASSRGGGQNTLYF. CDR3 DNA, as far as it was read: TGTGCCAGCAGTCGAGGAGGTGGTCAAAACACCTTGTAC.

This clone is medium-sized (0.01 to 0.1%) by share. Gene names and germline refer to mouse. Read data end 1 residue before the CDR3 end; the end is taken from the germline J gene. The J gene is TRBJ2-3, the V gene TRBV16, with D hard to call. This CDR3 comprises 13 residues. With 1 base removed from V and 2 bases from J, the gap between germline ends came to 4 bases. CDR1 and CDR2 from the germline V gene are SGHSA and FRNQAP. CDR3 region: CASSLGLAETLYF. The part of the CDR3 DNA that was read is TGTGCAAGCAGCTTAGGCCTTGCAGAAACGCTGTAT.

About this clone: All gene names here are mouse names. The CDR3 end falls 1 residue outside the read, so it is completed with the germline J gene. This chain connects TRBV12-1 to TRBJ1-2, with TRBD1 as a possible D gene (5 bases). The CDR3 contains 14 residues. Germline CDR1 SGHSN, CDR2 HYEKVE. Trimming took 0 bases from V and 3 from J, leaving 10 bases between them. The CDR3 DNA, read in part, is TGTGCCAGCTCTCTCGAGGGGCGCGACTCCGACTACACC. Amino acid sequence: CASSLEGRDSDYT. The complete CDR3 sequence is CASSLEGRDSDYTF.